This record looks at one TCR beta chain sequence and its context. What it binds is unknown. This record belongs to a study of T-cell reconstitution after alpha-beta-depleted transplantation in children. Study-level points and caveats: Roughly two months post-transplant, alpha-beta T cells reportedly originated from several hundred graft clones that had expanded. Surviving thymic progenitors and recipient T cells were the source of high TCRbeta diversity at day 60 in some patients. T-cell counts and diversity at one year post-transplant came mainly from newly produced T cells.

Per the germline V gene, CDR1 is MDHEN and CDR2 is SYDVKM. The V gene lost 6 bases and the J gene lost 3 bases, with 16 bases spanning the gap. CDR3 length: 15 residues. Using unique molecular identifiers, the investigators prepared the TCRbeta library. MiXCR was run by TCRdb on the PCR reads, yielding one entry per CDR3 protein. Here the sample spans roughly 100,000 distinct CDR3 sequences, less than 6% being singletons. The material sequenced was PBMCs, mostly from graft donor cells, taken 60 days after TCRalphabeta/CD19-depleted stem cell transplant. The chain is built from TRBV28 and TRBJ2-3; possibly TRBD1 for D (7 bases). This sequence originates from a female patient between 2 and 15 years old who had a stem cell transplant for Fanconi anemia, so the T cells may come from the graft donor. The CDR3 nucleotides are TGTGCCAGCAGGCTTCGACAGGGAGGAACAGATACGCAGTATTTT. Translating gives CASRLRQGGTDTQYF.